The present TCR beta chain was sequenced within a study of human T cells and chemical hapten exposure. The study, taken as a whole, reports: Expanded TCR sets contained significantly more large CDR3 similarity clusters than controls.

The sample's time point: patch test 2, 6 weeks after DPC sensitization. Treatment denoted: therapeutic diphenylcyclopropenone sensitization with weekly scalp DPC. To note about this clonotype: The antigen is undetermined.

CDR3 size: 12 residues. V was shortened by 1 base and J by 15 bases, with 16 bases between the two germline ends. From germline, CDR1 is DFQATT and CDR2 SNEGSKA (reference sequence). TCRdb analysed the RACE reads with MiXCR anew, one entry per CDR3 protein. The table includes roughly 140,000 distinct CDR3 sequences, 10% to 15% detected once. This material consisted of whole blood, taken in connection with sensitization to the hapten diphenylcyclopropenone (DPC). V usage is TRBV20-1 and J usage is TRBJ2-4, with D perhaps TRBD2 (6 bases). This sequence was found in a woman aged 45 to 65 with alopecia areata. Some clones in this sample may be carry-over from other donors' samples. The CDR3 here is CSARAGVGDSYF. CDR3 coding DNA: TGCAGTGCTAGAGCGGGTGTGGGGGACTCGTACTTC.